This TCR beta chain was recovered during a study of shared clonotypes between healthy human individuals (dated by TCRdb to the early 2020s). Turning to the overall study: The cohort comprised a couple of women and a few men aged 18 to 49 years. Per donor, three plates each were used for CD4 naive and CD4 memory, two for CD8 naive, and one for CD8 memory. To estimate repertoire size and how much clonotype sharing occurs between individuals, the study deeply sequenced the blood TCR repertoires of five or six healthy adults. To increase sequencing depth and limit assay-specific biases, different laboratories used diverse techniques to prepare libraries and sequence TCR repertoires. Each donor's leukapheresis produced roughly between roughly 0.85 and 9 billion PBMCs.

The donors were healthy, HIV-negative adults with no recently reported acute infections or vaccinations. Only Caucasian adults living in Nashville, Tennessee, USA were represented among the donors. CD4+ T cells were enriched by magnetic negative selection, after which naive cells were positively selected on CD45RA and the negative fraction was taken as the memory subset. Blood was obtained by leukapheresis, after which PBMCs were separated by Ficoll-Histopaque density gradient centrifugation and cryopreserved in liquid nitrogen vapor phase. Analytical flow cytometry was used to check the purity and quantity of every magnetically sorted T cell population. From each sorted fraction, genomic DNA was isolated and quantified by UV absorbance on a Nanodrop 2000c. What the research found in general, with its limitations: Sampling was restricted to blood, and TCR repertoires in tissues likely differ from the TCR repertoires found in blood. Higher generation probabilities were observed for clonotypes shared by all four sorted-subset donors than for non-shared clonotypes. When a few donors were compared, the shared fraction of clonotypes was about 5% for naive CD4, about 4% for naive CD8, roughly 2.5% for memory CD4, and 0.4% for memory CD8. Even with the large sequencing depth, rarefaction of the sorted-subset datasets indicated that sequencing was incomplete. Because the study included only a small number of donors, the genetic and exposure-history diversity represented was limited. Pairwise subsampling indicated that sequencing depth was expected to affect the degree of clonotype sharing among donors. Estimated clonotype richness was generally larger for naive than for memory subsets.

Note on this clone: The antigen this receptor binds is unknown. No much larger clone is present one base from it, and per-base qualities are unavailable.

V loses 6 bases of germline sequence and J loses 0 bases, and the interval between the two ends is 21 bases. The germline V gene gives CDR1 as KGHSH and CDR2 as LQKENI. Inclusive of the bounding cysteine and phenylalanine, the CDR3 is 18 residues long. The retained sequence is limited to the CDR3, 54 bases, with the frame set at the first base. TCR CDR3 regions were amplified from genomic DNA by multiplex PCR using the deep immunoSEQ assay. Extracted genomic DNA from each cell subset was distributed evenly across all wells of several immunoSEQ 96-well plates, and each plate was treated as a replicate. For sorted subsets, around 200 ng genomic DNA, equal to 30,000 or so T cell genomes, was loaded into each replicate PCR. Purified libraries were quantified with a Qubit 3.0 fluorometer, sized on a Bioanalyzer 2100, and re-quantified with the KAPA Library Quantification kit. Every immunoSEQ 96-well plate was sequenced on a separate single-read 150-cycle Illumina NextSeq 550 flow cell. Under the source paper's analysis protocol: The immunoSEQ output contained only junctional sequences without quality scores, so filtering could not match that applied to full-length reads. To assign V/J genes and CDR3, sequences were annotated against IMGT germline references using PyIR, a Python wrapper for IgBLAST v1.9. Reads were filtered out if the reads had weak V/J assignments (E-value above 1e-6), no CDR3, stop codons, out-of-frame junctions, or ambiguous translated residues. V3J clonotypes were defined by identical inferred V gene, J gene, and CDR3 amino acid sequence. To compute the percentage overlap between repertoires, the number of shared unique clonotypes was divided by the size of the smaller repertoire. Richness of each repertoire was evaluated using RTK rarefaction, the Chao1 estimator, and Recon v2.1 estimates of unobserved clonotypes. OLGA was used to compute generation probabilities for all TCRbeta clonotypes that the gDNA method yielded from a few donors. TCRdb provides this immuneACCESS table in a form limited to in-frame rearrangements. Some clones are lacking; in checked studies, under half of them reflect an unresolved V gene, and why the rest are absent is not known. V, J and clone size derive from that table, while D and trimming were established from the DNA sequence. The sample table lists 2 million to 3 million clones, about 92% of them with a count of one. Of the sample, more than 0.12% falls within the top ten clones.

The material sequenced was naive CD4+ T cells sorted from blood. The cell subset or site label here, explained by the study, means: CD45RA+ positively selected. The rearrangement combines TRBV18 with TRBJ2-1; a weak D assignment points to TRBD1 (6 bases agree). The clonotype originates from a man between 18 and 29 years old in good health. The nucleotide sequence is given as TGTGCCAGCTCGCAAAAACAGGGAGCGAGAATCTCCTACAATGAGCAGTTCTTC. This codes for CASSQKQGARISYNEQFF. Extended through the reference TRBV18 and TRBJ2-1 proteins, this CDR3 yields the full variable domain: NAGVMQNPRHLVRRRGQEARLRCSPMKGHSHVYWYRQLPEEGLKFMVYLQKENIIDESGMPKERFSAEFPKEGPSILRIQQVVRGDSAAYFCASSQKQGARISYNEQFFGPGTRLTVL.